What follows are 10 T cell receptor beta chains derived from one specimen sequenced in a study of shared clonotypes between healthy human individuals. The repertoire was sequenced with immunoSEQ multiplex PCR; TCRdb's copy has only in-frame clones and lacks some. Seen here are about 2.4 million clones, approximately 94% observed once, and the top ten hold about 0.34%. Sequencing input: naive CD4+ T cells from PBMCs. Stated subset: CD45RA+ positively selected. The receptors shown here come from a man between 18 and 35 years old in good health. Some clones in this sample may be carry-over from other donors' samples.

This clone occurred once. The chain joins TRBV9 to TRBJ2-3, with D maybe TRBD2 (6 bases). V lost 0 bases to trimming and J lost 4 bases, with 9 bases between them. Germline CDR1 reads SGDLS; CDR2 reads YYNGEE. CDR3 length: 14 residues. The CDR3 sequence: CASSVGGDSDTQYF. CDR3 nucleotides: TGTGCCAGCAGCGTAGGAGGGGACTCAGATACGCAGTATTTT.

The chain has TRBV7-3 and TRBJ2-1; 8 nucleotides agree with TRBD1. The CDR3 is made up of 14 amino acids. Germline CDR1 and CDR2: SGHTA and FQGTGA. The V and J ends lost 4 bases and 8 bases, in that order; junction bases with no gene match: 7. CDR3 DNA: TGTGCCAGCAGCTCAATAGGACAGGGCGATGAGCAGTTCTTC. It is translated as CASSSIGQGDEQFF. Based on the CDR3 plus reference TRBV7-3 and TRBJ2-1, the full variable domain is GAGVSQTPSNKVTEKGKYVELRCDPISGHTALYWYRQSLGQGPEFLIYFQGTGAADDSGLPNDRFFAVRPEGSVSTLKIQRTERGDSAVYLCASSSIGQGDEQFFGPGTRLTVL.

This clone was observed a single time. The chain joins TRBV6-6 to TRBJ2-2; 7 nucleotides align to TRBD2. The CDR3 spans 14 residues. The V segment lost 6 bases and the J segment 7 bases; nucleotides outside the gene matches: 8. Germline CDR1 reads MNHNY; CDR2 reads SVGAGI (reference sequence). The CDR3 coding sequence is TGTGCCAGCAGCCGGGGGGAGTACGTCGGGGAGCTGTTTTTT. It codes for CASSRGEYVGELFF.

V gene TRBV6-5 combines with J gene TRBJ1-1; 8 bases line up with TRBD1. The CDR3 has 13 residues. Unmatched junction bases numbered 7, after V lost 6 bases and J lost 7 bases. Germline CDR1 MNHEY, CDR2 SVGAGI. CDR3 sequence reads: CASRKTGDNEAFF. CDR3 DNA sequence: TGTGCCAGCAGGAAGACAGGGGATAATGAAGCTTTCTTT.

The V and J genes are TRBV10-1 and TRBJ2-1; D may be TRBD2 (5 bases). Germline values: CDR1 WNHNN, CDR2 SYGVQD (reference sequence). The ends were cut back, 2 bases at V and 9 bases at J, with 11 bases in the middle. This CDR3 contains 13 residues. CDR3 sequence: CASSERLASEQFF. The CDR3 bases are TGCGCCAGCAGTGAGCGGCTAGCAAGTGAGCAGTTCTTC.

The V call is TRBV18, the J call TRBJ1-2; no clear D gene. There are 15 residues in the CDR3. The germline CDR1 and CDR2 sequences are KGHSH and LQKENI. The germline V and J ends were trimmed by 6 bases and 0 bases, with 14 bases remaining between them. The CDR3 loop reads CASSRGGSTNYGYTF. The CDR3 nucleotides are TGTGCCAGCTCCCGGGGAGGATCCACTAACTATGGCTACACCTTC. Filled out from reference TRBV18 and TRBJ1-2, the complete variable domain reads NAGVMQNPRHLVRRRGQEARLRCSPMKGHSHVYWYRQLPEEGLKFMVYLQKENIIDESGMPKERFSAEFPKEGPSILRIQQVVRGDSAAYFCASSRGGSTNYGYTFGSGTRLTVV.

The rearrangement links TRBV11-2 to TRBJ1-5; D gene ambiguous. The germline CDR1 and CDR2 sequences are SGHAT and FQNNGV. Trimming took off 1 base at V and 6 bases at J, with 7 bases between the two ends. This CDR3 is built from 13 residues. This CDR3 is CASSLAGSQPQHF. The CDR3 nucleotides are TGTGCCAGCAGCTTAGCCGGGTCTCAGCCCCAGCATTTT. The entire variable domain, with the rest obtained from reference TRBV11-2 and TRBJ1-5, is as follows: EAGVAQSPRYKIIEKRQSVAFWCNPISGHATLYWYQQILGQGPKLLIQFQNNGVVDDSQLPKDRFSAERLKGVDSTLKIQPAKLEDSAVYLCASSLAGSQPQHFGDGTRLSIL.

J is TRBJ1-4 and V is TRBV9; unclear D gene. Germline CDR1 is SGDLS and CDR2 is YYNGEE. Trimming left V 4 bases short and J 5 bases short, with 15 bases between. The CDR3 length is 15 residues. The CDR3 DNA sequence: TGTGCCAGCAGCCCGACGGTCGGACGGAATGAAAAACTGTTTTTT. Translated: CASSPTVGRNEKLFF.

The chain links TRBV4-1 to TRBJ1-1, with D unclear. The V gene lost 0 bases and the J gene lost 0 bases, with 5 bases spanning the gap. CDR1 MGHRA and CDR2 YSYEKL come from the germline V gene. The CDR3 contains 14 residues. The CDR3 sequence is CASSQDVLNTEAFF. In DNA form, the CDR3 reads TGCGCCAGCAGCCAAGACGTATTGAACACTGAAGCTTTCTTT.

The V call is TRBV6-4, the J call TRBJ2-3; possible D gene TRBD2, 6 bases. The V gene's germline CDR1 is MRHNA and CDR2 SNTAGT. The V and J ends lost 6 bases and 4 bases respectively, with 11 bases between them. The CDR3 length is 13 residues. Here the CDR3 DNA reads TGTGCCAGCAGCTACCGACTAGCAGATACGCAGTATTTT. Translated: CASSYRLADTQYF.